The clone carrying this T cell receptor beta chain was detected ten times or more. A J-beta primer mix and a sample-barcoded 5' primer were used in a second PCR of roughly 7 to 12 cycles. TCRdb redid the calling of the 5' RACE reads with MiXCR, one entry per CDR3 protein. The data show some 1.5 million distinct CDR3 sequences, over 25% seen once. These data come from a study of blood T cells in healthy people across ages. V trimming: 0 bases; J trimming: 6 bases; junction bases outside the gene matches: 8. The CDR3 spans 16 residues. Germline CDR1 and CDR2: SGHTA and FQGNSA. V is TRBV7-2 and J is TRBJ2-3; 8 positions agree with TRBD2. The TCR originated in a woman in her twenties or thirties in good health. The material sequenced was blood. CDR3 in amino acids: CASSLAPAGVGDTQYF. In nucleotides, the CDR3 is TGTGCCAGCAGCTTAGCGCCAGCGGGAGTCGGGGATACGCAGTATTTT. Filled out from reference TRBV7-2 and TRBJ2-3, the complete variable domain reads GAGVSQSPSNKVTEKGKDVELRCDPISGHTALYWYRQSLGQGLEFLIYFQGNSAPDKSGLPSDRFSAERTGGSVSTLTIQRTQQEDSAVYLCASSLAPAGVGDTQYFGPGTRLTVL.